This T cell receptor (beta chain) was captured by sequencing in a study of PD-L1 blockade in urothelial cancer. Study in general: Males with bladder-origin urothelial cancer constituted about 85% of the roughly 30 patients.

Measured with immunoSEQ multiplex PCR; TCRdb has only the in-frame clones, and not every one. The sample contains fewer than 85,000 clones, approximately 91% of which appear only once. Per the germline V gene, CDR1 is MNHEY and CDR2 is SMNVEV (reference sequence). V shed 2 bases and J shed 1 base, with 9 bases lying between them. The CDR3 is 15 amino acids. Noted time point: peripheral blood 6 weeks after treatment start. The origin of this receptor is a man in his 60s with urothelial cancer. The chain has TRBV27 and TRBJ2-1; D gene ambiguous. The source was PBMCs, collected around atezolizumab (anti-PD-L1) treatment. In DNA form, the CDR3 reads TGTGCCAGCAGTTTACGAGTCTGGTCCTACAATGAGCAGTTCTTC. Protein sequence: CASSLRVWSYNEQFF.